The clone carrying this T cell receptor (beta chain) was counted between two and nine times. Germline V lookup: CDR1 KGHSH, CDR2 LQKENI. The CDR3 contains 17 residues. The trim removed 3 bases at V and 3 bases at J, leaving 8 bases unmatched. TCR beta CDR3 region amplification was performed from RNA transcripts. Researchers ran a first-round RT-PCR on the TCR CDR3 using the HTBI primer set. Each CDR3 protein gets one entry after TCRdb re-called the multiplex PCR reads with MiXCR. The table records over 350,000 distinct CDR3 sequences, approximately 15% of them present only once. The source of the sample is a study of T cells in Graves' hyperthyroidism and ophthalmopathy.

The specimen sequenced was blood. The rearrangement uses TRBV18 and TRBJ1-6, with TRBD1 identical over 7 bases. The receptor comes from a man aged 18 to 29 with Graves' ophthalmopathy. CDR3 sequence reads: CASSPTTTGDYNSPLHF. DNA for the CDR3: TGTGCCAGCTCACCTACCACTACAGGGGACTATAATTCACCCCTCCACTTT.